These T cell receptor beta chains were read from a single sample in a study of CD8+ T cells in alopecia areata. Profiled with immunoSEQ multiplex PCR; TCRdb holds only in-frame clones, not every one. Of 190,000 or so clones in the sample, 50% to 60% were seen once. Here the sequenced sample was CD4+ T cells sorted from blood, taken at week 4, from a patient treated with tofacitinib. The receptors come from a human donor with alopecia areata. Both conserved end residues are part of each CDR3. A D gene is named only where the DNA matches it firmly. Where a row states a size, it is once, few, many or the class of an expanded clone; other rows omit it.

few TRBJ2-5 TRBV28 TRBD2 CASIPGGQETQYF TGTGCCAGCATCCCCGGGGGGCAAGAGACCCAGTACTTC
NA TRBJ1-1 TRBV9 NA CASSPRGGENTEAFF TGTGCCAGCAGCCCGCGAGGGGGGGAGAACACTGAAGCTTTCTTT
NA TRBJ2-3 TRBV30 TRBD2 CVSSGRGTDTQYF TGTGTGTCTAGCGGGAGGGGCACAGATACGCAGTATTTT
few TRBJ1-4 TRBV28 NA CASGMDRLNEKLFF TGTGCCAGCGGCATGGACAGACTTAATGAAAAACTGTTTTTT
once TRBJ1-5 TRBV25-1 TRBD1 CASSVGQGGSQPQHF TGTGCCAGCAGTGTGGGACAGGGGGGAAGTCAGCCCCAGCATTTT
NA TRBJ2-1 TRBV6-5 TRBD1 CASKTGNLDEQFF TGTGCCAGCAAGACAGGGAATCTCGATGAGCAGTTCTTC
NA TRBJ1-1 TRBV28 NA CASSLTGLGAFF TGTGCCAGCAGTCTCACAGGGTTAGGAGCTTTCTTT
NA TRBJ1-6 TRBV7-2 NA CASSPNPTTGSINSPLHF TGTGCCAGCAGCCCCAACCCAACAACAGGGAGTATTAATTCACCCCTCCACTTT
few TRBJ2-7 TRBV30 NA CAWAPGQGRYEQYF TGTGCCTGGGCTCCTGGGCAGGGGAGATACGAGCAGTACTTC
few TRBJ1-5 TRBV6-1 NA CASSDSVVGQPQHF TGTGCCAGCAGTGATTCGGTAGTAGGTCAGCCCCAGCATTTT
few TRBJ1-2 TRBV7-2 NA CASRPGSNYGYTF TGTGCCAGCAGACCCGGATCGAACTATGGCTACACCTTC
NA TRBJ1-2 TRBV5-1 TRBD1 CASSFGQANYGYTF TGCGCCAGCAGCTTTGGACAGGCGAACTATGGCTACACCTTC
few TRBJ1-2 TRBV29-1 TRBD1 CSVAPGQALSLEPNTF TGCAGCGTCGCACCGGGACAGGCTTTATCTCTTGAACCGAACACCTTC
NA TRBJ1-6 TRBV7-2 NA CASSFGPGDSPLHF TGTGCCAGCAGCTTCGGACCCGGGGATTCACCCCTCCACTTT
NA TRBJ1-2 TRBV2 TRBD1 CASRPGQGTNYGYTF TGTGCCAGCAGGCCGGGACAGGGGACTAACTATGGCTACACCTTC
NA TRBJ2-5 TRBV7-3 TRBD1 CASSSGTGERETQYF TGTGCCAGCAGCTCGGGGACAGGGGAGCGAGAGACCCAGTACTTC
NA TRBJ1-1 TRBV10-3 NA CATQTGSNTEAFF TGTGCCACCCAGACAGGCTCGAACACTGAAGCTTTCTTT
NA TRBJ1-2 TRBV5-1 NA CASSLSTSYTF TGCGCCAGCAGCTTGAGTACGAGCTACACCTTC
NA TRBJ2-5 TRBV29-1 NA CSVARMVLRGETQYF TGCAGCGTTGCGCGAATGGTTTTAAGGGGAGAGACCCAGTACTTC
few TRBJ2-1 TRBV10-3 NA CATRGPYNEQFF TGTGCCACTAGGGGACCCTACAATGAGCAGTTCTTC
NA TRBJ2-5 TRBV7-2 NA CASNVGAAIFQETQYF TGTGCCAGCAACGTGGGGGCCGCAATATTTCAAGAGACCCAGTACTTC
NA TRBJ1-6 TRBV27 TRBD1 CASSLWGTANSPLHF TGTGCCAGCAGTTTATGGGGGACAGCCAATTCACCCCTCCACTTT
few TRBJ1-1 TRBV25-1 NA CASMSSTGEGTEAFF TGTGCCAGCATGAGTTCGACGGGCGAGGGGACTGAAGCTTTCTTT
NA TRBJ1-6 TRBV2 TRBD1 CASSKDRGRNSPLHF TGTGCCAGCAGCAAGGACAGGGGGCGAAATTCACCCCTCCACTTT
NA TRBJ2-3 TRBV5-1 NA CASSSGTSDTQYF TGCGCCAGCAGCTCCGGGACTTCAGATACGCAGTATTTT
once TRBJ1-4 TRBV29-1 TRBD1 CSIRTGFNEKLFF TGCAGCATACGGACAGGGTTTAATGAAAAACTGTTTTTT
NA TRBJ1-2 TRBV29-1 TRBD1 CSVDQGQGSNYGYTF TGCAGCGTTGATCAGGGACAGGGGAGTAACTATGGCTACACCTTC
NA TRBJ2-7 TRBV4-3 NA CASSQGQIDTYEQYF TGCGCCAGCAGCCAAGGGCAAATTGATACCTACGAGCAGTACTTC
NA TRBJ1-1 TRBV2 NA CASSDVRGTEAFF TGTGCCAGCAGTGACGTCCGGGGGACTGAAGCTTTCTTT
once TRBJ1-2 TRBV9 TRBD1 CASSVSDRGNYGYTF TGTGCCAGCAGCGTATCGGACAGGGGCAACTATGGCTACACCTTC